This TCR beta chain was recovered during a study of T cell responses to AZD1222 COVID-19 vaccine. Whole-study context: It was second doses at about 4 or about 12 weeks that were pooled. Broader study findings: The breadth and depth of Spike-specific TCRs increased once two AZD1222 doses had been given. Nearly half of unique spike-specific TCRs reportedly avoided B.1.351 and B.1.1.7 mutated regions.

Assay: immunoSEQ multiplex PCR; the TCRdb copy retains only in-frame clones and omits some. The table shows under 95,000 clones, with 89% occurring only once. This clone was seen just once. Its antigen is currently unknown. The sequenced sample was peripheral blood, obtained on day 0 of AZD1222 vaccination. This receptor was taken from an adult in good health.

The DNA for the CDR3 is TGTGCCAGCAGCCCCACTAGCGGAGGACACACAGATACGCAGTATTTT. This sequence encodes CASSPTSGGHTDTQYF. The chain has TRBV11-2 and TRBJ2-3; 8 positions agree with TRBD2. Germline V gene sequence: CDR1 SGHAT, CDR2 FQNNGV. V gave up 5 bases and J gave up 2 bases; unmatched junction bases: 9. The CDR3 consists of 16 residues. Looking up the rest from reference TRBV11-2 and TRBJ2-3 gives the full variable domain: EAGVAQSPRYKIIEKRQSVAFWCNPISGHATLYWYQQILGQGPKLLIQFQNNGVVDDSQLPKDRFSAERLKGVDSTLKIQPAKLEDSAVYLCASSPTSGGHTDTQYFGPGTRLTVL.